This TCR beta chain was found in a study of blood T cell repertoires in COVID-19. Ages ranged from about 18 to 100 years, with residence in under 25 US areas. The junction had 10 bases not matched to a gene; V was cut back by 1 base and J by 6 bases. Germline assignment: CDR1 SGHVS and CDR2 FQNEAQ. This CDR3 spans 18 amino acids. Sequenced by immunoSEQ multiplex PCR; TCRdb stores in-frame clones only, minus some. This table holds approximately 400,000 clones, just over 90% found once. The chain uses TRBV7-8 and TRBJ1-6; 9 positions agree with TRBD1. This receptor was obtained from a woman between 40 and 55 years old who had been exposed to COVID-19. The material sequenced was PBMCs or T cells enriched from blood (not recorded which). Here the CDR3 reads CASSLGVGRQGVNSPLHF. CDR3 nucleotide sequence: TGTGCCAGCAGCTTAGGGGTAGGGAGACAGGGGGTTAATTCACCCCTCCACTTT.